This T cell receptor beta chain appears in the sequencing data of a study of T-cell memory formation after mild COVID-19. Using its own MiXCR run on the 5' RACE reads, TCRdb lists one record per CDR3 protein. The table lists roughly 130,000 distinct CDR3 sequences, approximately 15% of them singletons, with approximately 5% in the top ten. This clonotype was found many times. J lost 8 bases, V lost 2 bases, and 7 bases had no gene match. Germline V gives CDR1 LGHNA, CDR2 YNFKEQ. This CDR3 has 16 residues. Source material: PBMCs or a T cell subset sorted from them (not recorded which). The TCR was taken from a man in his late teens or twenties who had mild COVID-19 (a few samples of this study predate the infection). Cell type and time point are not known. This sequence joins TRBV4-2 and TRBJ2-4; TRBD1 aligns across 12 bases. Written as DNA, the CDR3 is TGTGCCAGCAGCCAAAGGGACAGGGGGCGCATGGACATTCAGTACTTC. Translated, it gives CASSQRDRGRMDIQYF.